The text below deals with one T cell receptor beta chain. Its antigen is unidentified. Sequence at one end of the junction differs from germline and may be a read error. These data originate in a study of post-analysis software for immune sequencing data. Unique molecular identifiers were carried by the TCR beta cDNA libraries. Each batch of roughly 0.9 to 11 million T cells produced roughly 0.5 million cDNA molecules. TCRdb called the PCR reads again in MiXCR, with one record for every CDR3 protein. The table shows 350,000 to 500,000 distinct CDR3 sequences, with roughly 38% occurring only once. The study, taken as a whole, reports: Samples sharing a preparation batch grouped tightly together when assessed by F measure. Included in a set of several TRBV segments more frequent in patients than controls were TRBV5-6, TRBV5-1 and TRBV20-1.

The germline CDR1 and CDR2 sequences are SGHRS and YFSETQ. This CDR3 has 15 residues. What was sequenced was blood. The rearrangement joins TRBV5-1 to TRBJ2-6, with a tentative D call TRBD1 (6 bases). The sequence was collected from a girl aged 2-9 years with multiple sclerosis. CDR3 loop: CASSPSFVGANFLTF. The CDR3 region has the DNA TGCGCCAGCAGCCCCTCGTTCGTGGGGGCCAACTTCCTGACTTTC.